The clone carrying this T cell receptor beta chain was seen many times. Participants, patients aged 18 to 65, had newly diagnosed hyperthyroidism with a duration under 2 months. Template material for amplifying TCR beta CDR3 regions consisted of RNA transcripts. The HTBI primer set drove a first-round RT-PCR of the TCR CDR3. TCRdb re-analysed the multiplex PCR reads in MiXCR, keeping a single row per CDR3 protein. The sample has about 340,000 distinct CDR3 sequences; roughly a fifth are singletons. These data originate in a study of T cells in Graves' hyperthyroidism and ophthalmopathy. This CDR3 comprises 16 residues. Germline-derived CDR1 and CDR2 are LGHDT and YNNKEL (reference sequence). Trimming took 0 bases from V and 2 from J; bases not matched to a gene: 6.

The chain recombines TRBV3-1 with TRBJ2-7, with TRBD2 matching over 8 bases. This receptor was obtained from a woman aged 50 to 65 with Graves' hyperthyroidism. Sequencing was carried out using blood. The CDR3 region has the DNA TGTGCCAGCAGCCAAGAATCGGTAGCGGGAACCTACGAGCAGTACTTC. Translating gives CASSQESVAGTYEQYF.